The TCR beta chain described here comes from a study of T-cell memory formation after mild COVID-19. The study, taken as a whole, reports: Pre-infection memory showed some responding clones, and this suggested that cross-reactive memory joined.

This CDR3 spans 13 amino acids. With V trimmed by 3 bases and J by 5 bases, 2 bases remained unmatched. Germline CDR1 is SGDLS and CDR2 is YYNGEE. TCRdb re-called the 5' RACE reads through MiXCR, storing one row per CDR3 protein. The sample records around 420,000 distinct CDR3 sequences, less than 25% being singletons. Concerning this clonotype: The antigen is unknown.

This TCR was sampled from an adult woman who had mild COVID-19 (a few samples of this study predate the infection). Cell type and time point are not known. The sample taken for sequencing was PBMCs or a T cell subset sorted from them (not recorded which). The chain carries TRBV9 and TRBJ1-1; 9 bases map to TRBD1. The CDR3 sequence: CASSAGQGTEAFF. In nucleotides, the CDR3 is TGTGCCAGCAGCGCCGGACAGGGGACTGAAGCTTTCTTT. The full variable domain, in which reference TRBV9 and TRBJ1-1 provide the parts outside the CDR3, is DSGVTQTPKHLITATGQRVTLRCSPRSGDLSVYWYQQSLDQGLQFLIQYYNGEERAKGNILERFSAQQFPDLHSELNLSSLELGDSALYFCASSAGQGTEAFFGQGTRLTVV.